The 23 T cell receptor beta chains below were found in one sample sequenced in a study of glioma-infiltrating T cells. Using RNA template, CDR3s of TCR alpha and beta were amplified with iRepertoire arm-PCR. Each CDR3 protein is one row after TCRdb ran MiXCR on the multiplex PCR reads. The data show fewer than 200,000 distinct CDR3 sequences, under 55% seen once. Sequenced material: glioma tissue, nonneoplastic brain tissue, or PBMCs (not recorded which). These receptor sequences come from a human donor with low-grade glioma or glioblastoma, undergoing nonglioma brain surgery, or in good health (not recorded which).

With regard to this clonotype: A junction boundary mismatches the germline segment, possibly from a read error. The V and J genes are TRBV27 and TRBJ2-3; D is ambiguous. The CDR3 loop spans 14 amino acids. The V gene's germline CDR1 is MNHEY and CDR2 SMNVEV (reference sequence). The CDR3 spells CASSLGRSTDTKYF. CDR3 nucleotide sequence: TGTGCCAGCAGTTTAGGGCGGTCCACAGATACGAAGTATTTT.

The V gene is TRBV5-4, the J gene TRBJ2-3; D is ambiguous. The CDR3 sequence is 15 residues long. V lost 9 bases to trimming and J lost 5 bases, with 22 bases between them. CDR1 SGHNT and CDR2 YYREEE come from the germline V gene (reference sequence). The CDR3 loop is CAIKPVGLSGDTQYF. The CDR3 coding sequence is TGTGCCATCAAGCCGGTAGGGCTCTCAGGAGATACGCAGTATTTT.

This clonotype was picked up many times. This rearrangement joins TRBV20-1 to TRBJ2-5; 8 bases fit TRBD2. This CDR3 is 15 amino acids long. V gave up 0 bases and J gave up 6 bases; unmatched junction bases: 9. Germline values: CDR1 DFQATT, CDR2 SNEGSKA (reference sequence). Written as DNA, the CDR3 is TGCAGTGCTAGAGACGACAGCGGGAGTAGAAAGACCCAGTACTTC. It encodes CSARDDSGSRKTQYF.

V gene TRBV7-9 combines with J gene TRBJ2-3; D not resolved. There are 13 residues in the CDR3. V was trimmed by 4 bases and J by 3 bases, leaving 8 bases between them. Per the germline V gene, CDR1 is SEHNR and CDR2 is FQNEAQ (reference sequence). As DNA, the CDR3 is TGTGCCAGCAGCTCCGTGGGGACAGATACGCAGTATTTT. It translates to CASSSVGTDTQYF.

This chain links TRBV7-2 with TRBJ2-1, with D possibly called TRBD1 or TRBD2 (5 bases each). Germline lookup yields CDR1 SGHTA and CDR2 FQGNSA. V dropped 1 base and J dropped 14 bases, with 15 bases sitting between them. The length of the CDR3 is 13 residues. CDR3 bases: TGTGCCAGCAGCTTAGATAGGGGAGAGACCAAGTTCTTC. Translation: CASSLDRGETKFF.

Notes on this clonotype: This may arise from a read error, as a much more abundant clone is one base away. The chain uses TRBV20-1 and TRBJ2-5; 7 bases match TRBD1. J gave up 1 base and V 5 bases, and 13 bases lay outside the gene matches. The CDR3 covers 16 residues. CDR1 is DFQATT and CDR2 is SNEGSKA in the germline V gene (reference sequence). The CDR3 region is CSADHGLEGAQETQYF. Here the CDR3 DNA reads TGCAGTGCTGACCATGGGCTAGAGGGGGCCCAAGAGACCCAGTACTTC.

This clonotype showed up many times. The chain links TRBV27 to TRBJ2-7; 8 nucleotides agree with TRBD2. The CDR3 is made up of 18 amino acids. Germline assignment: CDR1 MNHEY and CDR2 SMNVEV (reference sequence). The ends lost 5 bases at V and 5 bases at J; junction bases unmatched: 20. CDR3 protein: CASSKMLLAASGFNEQYF. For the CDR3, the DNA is TGTGCCAGCAGTAAAATGCTCCTCGCGGCTAGCGGGTTTAACGAGCAGTACTTC.

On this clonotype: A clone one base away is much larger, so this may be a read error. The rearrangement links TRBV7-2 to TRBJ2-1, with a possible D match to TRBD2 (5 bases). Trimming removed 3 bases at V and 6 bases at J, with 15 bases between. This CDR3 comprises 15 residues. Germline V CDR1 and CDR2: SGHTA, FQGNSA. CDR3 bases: TGTGCCAGCAGCTTTTCCGAGGGAGATATCAATGAGCAGTTCTTC. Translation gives CASSFSEGDINEQFF.

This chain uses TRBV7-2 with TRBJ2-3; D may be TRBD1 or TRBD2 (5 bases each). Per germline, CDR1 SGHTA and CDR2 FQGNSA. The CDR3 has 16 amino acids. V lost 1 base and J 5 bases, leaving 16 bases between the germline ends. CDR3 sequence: CASSLDVLGVKDTQYF. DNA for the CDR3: TGTGCCAGCAGCTTAGATGTACTAGGGGTTAAAGATACGCAGTATTTT. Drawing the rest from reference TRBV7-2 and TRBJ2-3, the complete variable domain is GAGVSQSPSNKVTEKGKDVELRCDPISGHTALYWYRQSLGQGLEFLIYFQGNSAPDKSGLPSDRFSAERTGGSVSTLTIQRTQQEDSAVYLCASSLDVLGVKDTQYFGPGTRLTVL.

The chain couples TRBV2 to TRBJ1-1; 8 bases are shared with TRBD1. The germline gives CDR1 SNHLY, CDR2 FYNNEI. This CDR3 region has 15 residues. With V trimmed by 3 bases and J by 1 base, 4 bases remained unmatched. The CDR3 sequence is CASSDRGLPNTEAFF. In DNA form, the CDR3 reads TGTGCCAGCAGTGACAGGGGGCTACCGAACACTGAAGCTTTCTTT.

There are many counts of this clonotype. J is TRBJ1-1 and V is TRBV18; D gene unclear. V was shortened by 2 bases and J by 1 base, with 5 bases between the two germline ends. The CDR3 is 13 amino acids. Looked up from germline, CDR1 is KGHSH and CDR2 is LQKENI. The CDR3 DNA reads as TGTGCCAGCTCACCAAGGGAGAACACTGAAGCTTTCTTT. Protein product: CASSPRENTEAFF.

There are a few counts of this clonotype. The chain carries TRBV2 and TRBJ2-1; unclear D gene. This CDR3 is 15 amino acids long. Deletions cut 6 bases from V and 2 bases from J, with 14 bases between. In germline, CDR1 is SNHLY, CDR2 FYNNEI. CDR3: CASSVAGTAYNEQFF. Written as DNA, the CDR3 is TGTGCCAGCAGCGTAGCCGGTACTGCCTACAATGAGCAGTTCTTC. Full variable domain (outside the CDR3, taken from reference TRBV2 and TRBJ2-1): EPEVTQTPSHQVTQMGQEVILRCVPISNHLYFYWYRQILGQKVEFLVSFYNNEISEKSEIFDDQFSVERPDGSNFTLKIRSTKLEDSAMYFCASSVAGTAYNEQFFGPGTRLTVL.

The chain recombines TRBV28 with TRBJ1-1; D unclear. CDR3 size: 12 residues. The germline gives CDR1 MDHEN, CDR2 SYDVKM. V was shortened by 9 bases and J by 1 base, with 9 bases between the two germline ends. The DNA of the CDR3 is TGTGCCAGTGAAGACCCGAACACTGAAGCTTTCTTT. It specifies CASEDPNTEAFF. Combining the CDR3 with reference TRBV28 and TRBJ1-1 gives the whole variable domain DVKVTQSSRYLVKRTGEKVFLECVQDMDHENMFWYRQDPGLGLRLIYFSYDVKMKEKGDIPEGYSVSREKKERFSLILESASTNQTSMYLCASEDPNTEAFFGQGTRLTVV.

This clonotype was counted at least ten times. The CDR3 region has the DNA TGTGCCAGCAGTGAATCGGCAGGGGCACCCTACGAGCAGTACTTC. Protein sequence: CASSESAGAPYEQYF. The rearrangement uses TRBV25-1 and TRBJ2-7, with D possibly matching TRBD1 (6 bases). CDR1 is MGHDK and CDR2 is SYGVNS in the germline V gene. V was pared by 1 base and J by 2 bases, with 12 bases between. CDR3 length: 15 residues.

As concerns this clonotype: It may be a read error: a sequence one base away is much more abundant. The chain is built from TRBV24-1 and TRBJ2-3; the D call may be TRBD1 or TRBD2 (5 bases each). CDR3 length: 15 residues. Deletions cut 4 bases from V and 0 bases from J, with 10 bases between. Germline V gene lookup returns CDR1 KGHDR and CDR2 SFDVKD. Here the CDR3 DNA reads TGTGCCACCAGTGACCACAGGACTAGCACAGATACGCAGTATTTT. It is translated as CATSDHRTSTDTQYF.

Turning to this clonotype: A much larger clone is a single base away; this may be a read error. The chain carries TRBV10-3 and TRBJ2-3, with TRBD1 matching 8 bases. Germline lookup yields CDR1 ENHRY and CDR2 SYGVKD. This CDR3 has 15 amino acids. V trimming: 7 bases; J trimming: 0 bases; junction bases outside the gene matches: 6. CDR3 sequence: CAIMDRASSTDTQYF. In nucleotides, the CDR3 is TGTGCCATCATGGACAGGGCCTCTAGCACAGATACGCAGTATTTT.

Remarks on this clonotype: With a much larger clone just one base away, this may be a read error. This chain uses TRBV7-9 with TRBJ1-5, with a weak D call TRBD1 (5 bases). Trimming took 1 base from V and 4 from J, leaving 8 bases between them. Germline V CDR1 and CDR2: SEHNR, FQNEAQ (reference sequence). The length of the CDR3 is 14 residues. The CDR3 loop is CASSLVGLNQPQHF. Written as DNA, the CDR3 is TGTGCCAGCAGCTTAGTGGGGCTGAATCAGCCCCAGCATTTT.

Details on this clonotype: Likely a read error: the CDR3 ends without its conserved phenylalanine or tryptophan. The CDR3 coding sequence is TGTGACAGCAGTTTGTACAATGAGCAGTTCTCC. It codes for CDSSLYNEQFS. The chain joins TRBV27 to TRBJ2-1; D remains ambiguous. The CDR3 loop spans 11 amino acids. CDR1 and CDR2 (germline): MNHEY, SMNVEV (reference sequence).

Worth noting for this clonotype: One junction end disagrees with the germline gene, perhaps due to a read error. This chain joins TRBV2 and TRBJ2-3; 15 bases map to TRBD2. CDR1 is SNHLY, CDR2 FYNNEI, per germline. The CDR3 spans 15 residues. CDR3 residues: CSSIPGLAGGHTQYF. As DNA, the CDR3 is TGTTCCAGCATTCCGGGACTAGCGGGAGGCCATACGCAGTATTTT.

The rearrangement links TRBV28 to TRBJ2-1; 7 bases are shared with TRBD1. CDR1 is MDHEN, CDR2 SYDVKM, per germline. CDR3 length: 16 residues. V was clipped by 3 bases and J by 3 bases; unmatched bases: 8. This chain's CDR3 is CASSLPGTDIYNEQFF. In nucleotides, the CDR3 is TGTGCCAGCAGTTTGCCCGGGACAGATATCTACAATGAGCAGTTCTTC.

The CDR3 here is CASSAHRTGDGYTF. CDR3 nucleotide sequence: TGTGCCAGCAGTGCTCACCGGACGGGCGATGGCTACACCTTC. This chain connects TRBV2 to TRBJ1-2; no definite D call. The CDR3 spans 14 residues. CDR1 is SNHLY and CDR2 is FYNNEI in the germline V gene. Between the trimmed V and J ends, which lost 4 bases and 6 bases, there was a span of 15 bases. The variable domain in full, with the rest retrieved from reference TRBV2 and TRBJ1-2, is EPEVTQTPSHQVTQMGQEVILRCVPISNHLYFYWYRQILGQKVEFLVSFYNNEISEKSEIFDDQFSVERPDGSNFTLKIRSTKLEDSAMYFCASSAHRTGDGYTFGSGTRLTVV.

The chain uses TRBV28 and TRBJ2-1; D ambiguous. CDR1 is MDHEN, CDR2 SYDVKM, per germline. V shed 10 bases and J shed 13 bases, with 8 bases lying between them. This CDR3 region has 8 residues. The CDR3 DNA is TGTGCCATCGGTGGACAGTTCTTC. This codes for CAIGGQFF.

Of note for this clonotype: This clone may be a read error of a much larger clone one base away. The CDR3, as DNA: TGTGCCAGCAGTCACACGGGGGGCAGCTATGGCTACACCTTC. This translates into CASSHTGGSYGYTF. The chain is built from TRBV2 and TRBJ1-2; the D gene is possibly TRBD1 (6 bases). Germline CDR1 and CDR2: SNHLY and FYNNEI. The CDR3 loop spans 14 amino acids. Trimming took 5 bases from V and 4 from J, leaving 14 bases between them.